The rows below give T cell receptor beta chains drawn from one sample of a study of PD-1 blockade in classical Hodgkin lymphoma. Here immunoSEQ multiplex PCR was the method, and the copy in TCRdb shows in-frame clones only, minus some. The sample shows some 110,000 clones, roughly 89% of them seen only once. The starting material was peripheral blood mononuclear cells (PBMCs), obtained before the fourth cycle of nivolumab. These receptors were collected from a human donor with classical Hodgkin lymphoma. Both conserved end residues are part of each CDR3. D genes are given only for firm matches. The size field is filled for only some rows; it gives once, few, many or a size class.

j_gene: TRBJ2-7; abundance: NA; v_gene: TRBV5-6; d_gene: TRBD2; CDR3nt: TGTGCCAGCAGCTACGGGGCTAGCGGGAGTTACGAGCAGTACTTC; CDR3aa: CASSYGASGSYEQYF
j_gene: TRBJ2-1; abundance: once; v_gene: TRBV7-6; d_gene: TRBD2; CDR3nt: TGTGCCAGCAGCATCGACCTGGGACTAGCGGAAAGCTCCTACAATGAGCAGTTCTTC; CDR3aa: CASSIDLGLAESSYNEQFF
j_gene: TRBJ1-5; abundance: NA; v_gene: TRBV30; d_gene: NA; CDR3nt: TGTGCCTGGAGTGGGGCGGGAATGAATCAGCCCCAGCATTTT; CDR3aa: CAWSGAGMNQPQHF
j_gene: TRBJ2-7; abundance: NA; v_gene: TRBV19; d_gene: TRBD1; CDR3nt: TGTGCCAGTAGTTCCGTCGGACAGGGGGCCTACGAGCAGTACTTC; CDR3aa: CASSSVGQGAYEQYF
j_gene: TRBJ2-7; abundance: once; v_gene: TRBV4-2; d_gene: NA; CDR3nt: TGTGCCAGCAGTCAGCAAACCTACGAGCAGTACTTC; CDR3aa: CASSQQTYEQYF
j_gene: TRBJ1-1; abundance: NA; v_gene: TRBV5-8; d_gene: NA; CDR3nt: TGTGCCAGCAGCTCGGTTTACGGGTCGGGGTCCATGAACACTGAAGCTTTCTTT; CDR3aa: CASSSVYGSGSMNTEAFF
j_gene: TRBJ1-2; abundance: NA; v_gene: TRBV5-6; d_gene: NA; CDR3nt: TGTGCCAGCAGCTTCCGCGGGAGGAACTATGGCTACACCTTC; CDR3aa: CASSFRGRNYGYTF
j_gene: TRBJ1-2; abundance: NA; v_gene: TRBV5-6; d_gene: NA; CDR3nt: TGTGCCAGCAGCAAGGGGGGCCTGACCTATGGCTACACCTTC; CDR3aa: CASSKGGLTYGYTF
j_gene: TRBJ1-2; abundance: NA; v_gene: TRBV28; d_gene: TRBD1; CDR3nt: TGTGCCAGCAGTTCCCAGGACAGGGTGTATAACTATGGCTACACCTTC; CDR3aa: CASSSQDRVYNYGYTF
j_gene: TRBJ1-5; abundance: once; v_gene: TRBV19; d_gene: NA; CDR3nt: TGTGCCAGTAGTACCACAGGAAGCAATCAGCCCCAGCATTTT; CDR3aa: CASSTTGSNQPQHF
j_gene: TRBJ1-1; abundance: NA; v_gene: TRBV4-1; d_gene: TRBD1; CDR3nt: TGCGCCAGCAGCCAAGTGGGACAGGGAAGGGGTGAAGCTTTCTTT; CDR3aa: CASSQVGQGRGEAFF
j_gene: TRBJ2-7; abundance: NA; v_gene: TRBV18; d_gene: NA; CDR3nt: TGTGCCAGCTCACAGGGGCTCGACGAGCAGTACTTC; CDR3aa: CASSQGLDEQYF
j_gene: TRBJ1-1; abundance: NA; v_gene: TRBV11-2; d_gene: NA; CDR3nt: TGTGCCAGCAGCTTAGGGCAGGGGAACACTGAAGCTTTCTTT; CDR3aa: CASSLGQGNTEAFF
j_gene: TRBJ1-1; abundance: few; v_gene: TRBV5-1; d_gene: NA; CDR3nt: TGCGCCAGCAGCTTGTTCCAGGGCACTGAAGCTTTCTTT; CDR3aa: CASSLFQGTEAFF
j_gene: TRBJ1-4; abundance: NA; v_gene: TRBV30; d_gene: NA; CDR3nt: TGTGCCTGCTCCCCGGGGGGGTTAAATGAAAAACTGTTTTTT; CDR3aa: CACSPGGLNEKLFF
j_gene: TRBJ2-3; abundance: NA; v_gene: TRBV4-1; d_gene: TRBD2; CDR3nt: TGCGCCAGCAGCCAAGAATGGGGGAGGGTGGTAGATACGCAGTATTTT; CDR3aa: CASSQEWGRVVDTQYF
j_gene: TRBJ1-1; abundance: NA; v_gene: TRBV28; d_gene: NA; CDR3nt: TGTGCCAGCAGTTTACTCACCCGGGACACTGAAGCTTTCTTT; CDR3aa: CASSLLTRDTEAFF
j_gene: TRBJ1-1; abundance: once; v_gene: TRBV16; d_gene: NA; CDR3nt: TGTGCCAGCAGCCAGTTGGGACAAGGGTTGGGAACTGAAGCTTTCTTT; CDR3aa: CASSQLGQGLGTEAFF
j_gene: TRBJ2-7; abundance: NA; v_gene: TRBV9; d_gene: NA; CDR3nt: TGTGCCAGCAGCCCCACCCCAAAGAAGGAATGGGGTTGGAACGAGCAGTACTTC; CDR3aa: CASSPTPKKEWGWNEQYF
j_gene: TRBJ1-1; abundance: NA; v_gene: TRBV4-3; d_gene: NA; CDR3nt: TGCGCCAGCAGCCAAGATCGGCAAATTGAAGCTTTCTTT; CDR3aa: CASSQDRQIEAFF
j_gene: TRBJ2-1; abundance: NA; v_gene: TRBV9; d_gene: TRBD2; CDR3nt: TGTGCCAGCAGCGAACCGGGGGGGAGCATCAATGAGCAGTTCTTC; CDR3aa: CASSEPGGSINEQFF
j_gene: TRBJ1-1; abundance: NA; v_gene: TRBV27; d_gene: TRBD1; CDR3nt: TGTGCCAGCAGTGTACAGGGGGACACTGAAGCTTTCTTT; CDR3aa: CASSVQGDTEAFF
j_gene: TRBJ1-1; abundance: NA; v_gene: TRBV7-8; d_gene: TRBD1; CDR3nt: TGTGCCAGCAGCTCAACTGCCTACAGGGGTGGAACTGAAGCTTTCTTT; CDR3aa: CASSSTAYRGGTEAFF
j_gene: TRBJ2-7; abundance: NA; v_gene: TRBV6-1; d_gene: NA; CDR3nt: TGTGCCAGCACATCCAGCACCTACGAGCAGTACTTC; CDR3aa: CASTSSTYEQYF
j_gene: TRBJ2-2; abundance: NA; v_gene: TRBV7-2; d_gene: NA; CDR3nt: TGTGCCAGCAGCTTAAGACCGAACACCGGGGAGCTGTTTTTT; CDR3aa: CASSLRPNTGELFF
j_gene: TRBJ2-7; abundance: NA; v_gene: TRBV4-1; d_gene: NA; CDR3nt: TGCGCCAGCAGCCCGACGGGGTTTTACGAGCAGTACTTC; CDR3aa: CASSPTGFYEQYF
j_gene: TRBJ1-2; abundance: NA; v_gene: TRBV28; d_gene: TRBD1; CDR3nt: TGTGCCAGCAGGCCCGACAGGGTAGGCTTGACCCCCTACACCTTC; CDR3aa: CASRPDRVGLTPYTF
j_gene: TRBJ2-1; abundance: NA; v_gene: TRBV28; d_gene: TRBD1; CDR3nt: TGTGCCAGCAGTTTATCACAGGGGATTCCCTACAATGAGCAGTTCTTC; CDR3aa: CASSLSQGIPYNEQFF
j_gene: TRBJ2-2; abundance: NA; v_gene: TRBV5-1; d_gene: NA; CDR3nt: TGCGCCAGCAGCTCTAGAGGGGGTGCAAACACCGGGGAGCTGTTTTTT; CDR3aa: CASSSRGGANTGELFF
j_gene: TRBJ2-7; abundance: NA; v_gene: TRBV4-2; d_gene: NA; CDR3nt: TGTGCCAGCAGCCAAGAAGGTTACGGGTACGAGCAGTACTTC; CDR3aa: CASSQEGYGYEQYF
j_gene: TRBJ2-3; abundance: NA; v_gene: TRBV27; d_gene: TRBD2; CDR3nt: TGTGCCAGCAAGGGACTAGCGGGAGGGCCTGATACGCAGTATTTT; CDR3aa: CASKGLAGGPDTQYF
j_gene: TRBJ1-5; abundance: NA; v_gene: TRBV29-1; d_gene: NA; CDR3nt: TGCAGCGTGGGATCCGGTAACCAGCCCCAGCATTTT; CDR3aa: CSVGSGNQPQHF
j_gene: TRBJ1-3; abundance: few; v_gene: TRBV5-5; d_gene: NA; CDR3nt: TGTGCCAGCAGCTTGATGCAGGTGGCCTCTGGAAACACCATATATTTT; CDR3aa: CASSLMQVASGNTIYF
j_gene: TRBJ2-4; abundance: NA; v_gene: TRBV7-9; d_gene: NA; CDR3nt: TGTGCCAGCAGGCCACCACTCAAAAACATTCAGTACTTC; CDR3aa: CASRPPLKNIQYF
j_gene: TRBJ2-1; abundance: NA; v_gene: TRBV29-1; d_gene: TRBD2; CDR3nt: TGCAGCGTTGGACTAGCGGGAGCCAATGAGCAGTTCTTC; CDR3aa: CSVGLAGANEQFF
j_gene: TRBJ2-7; abundance: once; v_gene: TRBV2; d_gene: NA; CDR3nt: TGTGCCAGCAGTGTATCAGGGGAACTACCTACCTACGAGCAGTACTTC; CDR3aa: CASSVSGELPTYEQYF
j_gene: TRBJ1-1; abundance: once; v_gene: TRBV25-1; d_gene: NA; CDR3nt: TGTGCCAGCAGTGAAGGATATCGGAACACTGAAGCTTTCTTT; CDR3aa: CASSEGYRNTEAFF
j_gene: TRBJ2-3; abundance: NA; v_gene: TRBV7-2; d_gene: NA; CDR3nt: TGTGCCAGCAGCCTCGACTATTCGACAGATACGCAGTATTTT; CDR3aa: CASSLDYSTDTQYF
j_gene: TRBJ2-7; abundance: NA; v_gene: TRBV6-1; d_gene: NA; CDR3nt: TGTGCCAGCAGTGGAGAGACAGTTCTATCGTACGAGCAGTACTTC; CDR3aa: CASSGETVLSYEQYF
j_gene: TRBJ1-2; abundance: NA; v_gene: TRBV11-2; d_gene: NA; CDR3nt: TGTGCCAGCAGCTTAGGGGTTAGGGGGGATTACTATGGCTACACCTTC; CDR3aa: CASSLGVRGDYYGYTF
j_gene: TRBJ1-1; abundance: NA; v_gene: TRBV13; d_gene: TRBD1; CDR3nt: TGTGCCAGCCTCTACAGGGGTGTGAACACTGAAGCTTTCTTT; CDR3aa: CASLYRGVNTEAFF
j_gene: TRBJ1-1; abundance: NA; v_gene: TRBV4-3; d_gene: NA; CDR3nt: TGCGCCAGCAGCCAAGATCCAGCAGGGGCGAAAAACACTGAAGCTTTCTTT; CDR3aa: CASSQDPAGAKNTEAFF
j_gene: TRBJ1-5; abundance: NA; v_gene: TRBV19; d_gene: NA; CDR3nt: TGTGCCAGTAGTAGCCCCGGGCAGGGATTCTCTAGCAATCAGCCCCAGCATTTT; CDR3aa: CASSSPGQGFSSNQPQHF
j_gene: TRBJ2-3; abundance: once; v_gene: TRBV5-4; d_gene: TRBD2; CDR3nt: TGTGCCAGCAGCCCGACCAAGACTAGCGGGATTGCAGATACGCAGTATTTT; CDR3aa: CASSPTKTSGIADTQYF
j_gene: TRBJ2-1; abundance: once; v_gene: TRBV28; d_gene: NA; CDR3nt: TGTGCCAGCAGTTTGCCCGGCGACAATGAGCAGTTCTTC; CDR3aa: CASSLPGDNEQFF